These 28 T cell receptor beta chains were all obtained from the same sample, sequenced in a study of identical twins. MiXCR, run by TCRdb on the 5' RACE reads, gives a single entry per CDR3 protein. This sample has about 240,000 distinct CDR3 sequences, with more than 9% found just once. The sample taken for sequencing was memory T cells sorted from blood. The source is a man between 45 and 60 years old in good health.

This chain connects TRBV18 to TRBJ2-7; 10 bases fit TRBD1. The CDR3 length is 15 residues. Germline CDR1 and CDR2: KGHSH and LQKENI. The ends lost 3 bases at V and 2 bases at J; junction bases unmatched: 4. The CDR3 loop reads CASSPSGQGAYEQYF. For the CDR3, the DNA is TGTGCCAGCTCACCGAGCGGACAGGGGGCCTACGAGCAGTACTTC.

This clonotype was seen only a few times. This chain uses TRBV24-1 with TRBJ2-3; TRBD1 is a possible D gene (6 bases). The germline gives CDR1 KGHDR, CDR2 SFDVKD. This CDR3 region has 14 residues. Trimming left V 12 bases short and J 2 bases short, with 17 bases between. CDR3 amino acids: CASSLTGTTDTQYF. The CDR3 DNA sequence: TGTGCCTCTTCCCTGACAGGTACCACAGATACGCAGTATTTT.

There are many counts of this clonotype. The chain has TRBV12-3 or TRBV12-4 and TRBJ1-3; D is unclear. The CDR3 has 12 amino acids. The ends were cut back, 7 bases at V and 6 bases at J, with 10 bases in the middle. CDR3 protein: CASTLFPNTIYF. CDR3 nucleotides: TGTGCCAGCACGCTTTTCCCAAACACCATATATTTT.

The table lists this clonotype with many counts. V and J are TRBV12-3 or TRBV12-4 and TRBJ1-5, with unresolved D. The CDR3 runs to 15 residues. The ends were cut back, 6 bases at V and 0 bases at J, with 12 bases in the middle. In DNA, the CDR3 is TGTGCCAGCAGCCTCCAATGGGGTAGCAATCAGCCCCAGCATTTT. Residues: CASSLQWGSNQPQHF.

Many counts were recorded for this clonotype. V and J are TRBV12-3 or TRBV12-4 and TRBJ2-7, with D unresolved. There are 12 residues in the CDR3. V was clipped by 6 bases and J by 1 base, with 7 bases between them. The CDR3 loop reads CASRRHSYEQYF. The DNA for the CDR3 is TGTGCCAGCAGAAGACATTCCTACGAGCAGTACTTC.

This clonotype was seen only a few times. The DNA of the CDR3 is TGCGCCAGCAGCTTGATGGTATCGGGGGGAAGGCCAGATACGCAGTATTTT. It yields the protein CASSLMVSGGRPDTQYF. V is TRBV5-1 and J is TRBJ2-3; 7 bases line up with TRBD2. Germline V lookup: CDR1 SGHRS, CDR2 YFSETQ. There are 17 residues in the CDR3. J lost 4 bases, V lost 1 base, and 12 bases had no gene match.

This clonotype was recorded many times. CDR3: CASSTGEDGKQYF. The CDR3 region has the DNA TGTGCCAGCTCAACAGGGGAAGACGGGAAGCAGTACTTC. The chain uses TRBV18 and TRBJ2-7; 7 bases map to TRBD1. Germline trimming cut 5 bases from V and 8 bases from J; bases unmatched to any gene: 9. The CDR3 length is 13 residues. CDR1 and CDR2 (germline): KGHSH, LQKENI.

This clonotype occurred a few times. V and J are TRBV27 and TRBJ2-1; D possibly corresponds to TRBD2 (5 bases). The CDR3 contains 14 residues. V was clipped by 7 bases and J by 5 bases, with 15 bases between them. CDR1 MNHEY and CDR2 SMNVEV come from the germline V gene (reference sequence). The CDR3 protein is CASNQILGDNEQFF. The CDR3 DNA follows: TGTGCCAGCAATCAGATTCTCGGGGACAATGAGCAGTTCTTC.

This clonotype has a handful of counts. This chain joins TRBV24-1 and TRBJ2-1, with TRBD1 matching over 8 bases. Looked up from germline, CDR1 is KGHDR and CDR2 is SFDVKD. The CDR3 contains 15 residues. The J segment lost 3 bases and the V segment lost 5 bases, leaving 5 bases of the junction unmatched. The CDR3 protein is CATSARTGYYNEQFF. The CDR3 nucleotides are TGTGCCACCAGTGCCCGGACAGGGTACTACAATGAGCAGTTCTTC.

The chain joins TRBV5-5 to TRBJ2-3; TRBD2 matches 14 bases. Germline V gene sequence: CDR1 SGHKS, CDR2 YYEKEE (reference sequence). The CDR3 has 17 residues. V was pared by 4 bases and J by 7 bases, with 11 bases of the junction left unmatched. The CDR3 DNA reads TGTGCCAGCAGCAACCGACTAGCGGGAGGGCCTACGTATACGCAGTATTTT. Translation gives CASSNRLAGGPTYTQYF.

This clonotype was counted only a few times. The chain carries TRBV20-1 and TRBJ2-1; 8 bases match TRBD1. Germline V gene sequence: CDR1 DFQATT, CDR2 SNEGSKA (reference sequence). The CDR3 has 15 residues. J lost 0 bases, V lost 6 bases, and 7 bases had no gene match. CDR3 sequence reads: CSAASGTGSYNEQFF. The DNA for the CDR3 is TGCAGTGCCGCAAGTGGGACAGGCTCCTACAATGAGCAGTTCTTC.

V usage is TRBV6-5 and J usage is TRBJ2-2; unclear D gene. The CDR3 covers 14 residues. V was shortened by 0 bases and J by 6 bases, with 8 bases between the two germline ends. Germline CDR1 is MNHEY and CDR2 is SVGAGI. CDR3 protein: CASSYSPASGELFF. The CDR3 DNA sequence: TGTGCCAGCAGTTACTCCCCTGCGTCCGGGGAGCTGTTTTTT.

The V and J genes are TRBV7-8 and TRBJ2-5, with D uncertain. The CDR3 runs to 15 residues. CDR1 and CDR2 from the germline V gene are SGHVS and FQNEAQ. The V end lost 5 bases, the J end lost 3 bases, and 16 bases lay between the germline ends. The CDR3 protein is CASSAIEGRKETQYF. In DNA, the CDR3 is TGTGCCAGCAGCGCCATCGAAGGACGGAAAGAGACCCAGTACTTC. The full variable domain, with the rest looked up from reference TRBV7-8 and TRBJ2-5, is GAGVSQSPRYKVAKRGQDVALRCDPISGHVSLFWYQQALGQGPEFLTYFQNEAQLDKSGLPSDRFFAERPEGSVSTLKIQRTQQEDSAVYLCASSAIEGRKETQYFGPGTRLLVL.

With respect to this clonotype: An end of the junction differs from the germline gene, which may be a read error. The CDR3, as DNA: TGTACCAGTAGTATCTCGGGGCAGGGCGGGACCCAGTACTTC. Residues: CTSSISGQGGTQYF. This chain joins TRBV19 and TRBJ2-5; D might be TRBD1 or TRBD2, each matching 5 bases. The germline V gene has CDR1 LNHDA and CDR2 SQIVND (reference sequence). The CDR3 is 14 amino acids.

This clonotype was picked up many times. The genes are TRBV6-2 or TRBV6-3 and TRBJ1-1, with a weak D call TRBD1 (5 bases). Germline V gives CDR1 MNHEY, CDR2 SVGEGT. This CDR3 comprises 14 residues. V was shortened by 6 bases and J by 1 base, with 12 bases between the two germline ends. CDR3 region: CASRPAGTNTEAFF. The CDR3 region has the DNA TGTGCCAGCAGGCCAGCTGGGACGAACACTGAAGCTTTCTTT.

The V and J genes are TRBV12-2 and TRBJ2-5; the table's D call TRBD1 went unverified against the DNA. TRBV12-2 represents a pseudogene. The CDR3 sequence is 15 residues long. The CDR3 DNA reads as TGTGCAAGTCGCTCCCCACATCCGGGATTGGAGACCCAGTACTTC. It specifies CASRSPHPGLETQYF.

Many counts were recorded for this clonotype. The CDR3 DNA reads as TGTGCCAGCAGCTCAGGGGGTCGTCGCGAGCAGTACTTC. As protein: CASSSGGRREQYF. The chain recombines TRBV7-9 with TRBJ2-7; 7 bases fit TRBD1. Looked up from germline, CDR1 is SEHNR and CDR2 is FQNEAQ (reference sequence). CDR3 length equals 13 residues. Trimming removed 4 bases from V and 6 bases from J; junction bases left unmatched: 6.

This sequence joins TRBV10-3 and TRBJ2-3, with TRBD2 identical over 8 bases. The CDR3 consists of 14 residues. J gave up 5 bases and V 5 bases, and 6 bases lay outside the gene matches. The V gene's germline CDR1 is ENHRY and CDR2 SYGVKD. The CDR3 DNA sequence: TGTGCCATCAGTTCCGGGACTAGGTTAGATACGCAGTATTTT. This translates into CAISSGTRLDTQYF.

This clonotype was observed many times. This chain links TRBV20-1 with TRBJ1-3; 9 bases fit TRBD1. There are 14 residues in the CDR3. Germline CDR1 DFQATT, CDR2 SNEGSKA (reference sequence). V lost 2 bases, J lost 6 bases, and 5 bases stayed unmatched. The CDR3: CSARKQGALNTIYF. The DNA for the CDR3 is TGCAGTGCTAGAAAACAGGGGGCCTTAAACACCATATATTTT.

This clonotype was seen at least ten times. The rearrangement joins TRBV25-1 to TRBJ1-1, with 8 bases matching TRBD1. The CDR3 spans 12 residues. Germline V gene sequence: CDR1 MGHDK, CDR2 SYGVNS. With V trimmed by 7 bases and J by 5 bases, 3 bases remained unmatched. CDR3 loop: CASKTGGTEAFF. The CDR3 nucleotides are TGTGCCAGCAAAACAGGGGGTACTGAAGCTTTCTTT. Looking up the rest from reference TRBV25-1 and TRBJ1-1 gives the full variable domain: EADIYQTPRYLVIGTGKKITLECSQTMGHDKMYWYQQDPGMELHLIHYSYGVNSTEKGDLSSESTVSRIRTEHFPLTLESARPSHTSQYLCASKTGGTEAFFGQGTRLTVV.

This clonotype was counted a few times. The chain has TRBV20-1 and TRBJ2-5, with TRBD1 matching over 7 bases. Germline loops: CDR1 DFQATT, CDR2 SNEGSKA (reference sequence). This CDR3 is 12 amino acids long. J lost 5 bases, V lost 5 bases, and 5 bases had no gene match. In nucleotides, the CDR3 is TGCAGTGCTCGAGGGGGCGCGGAGACCCAGTACTTC. Protein product: CSARGGAETQYF.

The sample holds many counts of this clonotype. The chain employs TRBV27 and TRBJ2-2, with D possibly being TRBD1 (6 bases). Deletions cut 7 bases from V and 1 base from J, with 13 bases between. The CDR3 extends over 15 amino acids. Germline CDR1 and CDR2: MNHEY and SMNVEV (reference sequence). CDR3 sequence (DNA): TGTGCCAGCACTCCCTTGGACAGGAACACCGGGGAGCTGTTTTTT. This encodes CASTPLDRNTGELFF.

The CDR3 region is CASSEGPRSYEQYF. CDR3 coding DNA: TGTGCCAGCAGTGAAGGTCCCCGGAGCTACGAGCAGTACTTC. V and J are TRBV6-1 and TRBJ2-7; no clear D gene. CDR3 length equals 14 residues. Germline-derived CDR1 and CDR2 are MNHNS and SASEGT. Deletions cut 1 base from V and 3 bases from J, with 10 bases between.

This clonotype was seen more than once but under ten times. The chain joins TRBV5-1 to TRBJ1-2; TRBD1 is a possible D gene (5 bases). The CDR3 totals 14 residues. Germline V gives CDR1 SGHRS, CDR2 YFSETQ. Trimming pared 1 base from V and 4 bases from J, leaving 11 bases between. The CDR3 spells CASSLSPGGYGYTF. CDR3 nucleotide sequence: TGCGCCAGCAGCTTGAGCCCGGGGGGCTATGGCTACACCTTC.

The J gene is TRBJ2-1, the V gene TRBV6-1; 11 nucleotides agree with TRBD2. The CDR3 runs to 15 residues. CDR1 and CDR2 (germline): MNHNS, SASEGT. With 5 bases clipped from V and 9 bases from J, the junction kept 9 bases outside the gene matches. This CDR3 reads CASSPRTSGLSEQFF. The CDR3 DNA follows: TGTGCCAGCAGTCCCCGGACTAGCGGGCTATCTGAGCAGTTCTTC.

This clonotype was detected ten times or more. The V gene is TRBV29-1, the J gene TRBJ2-4, with D perhaps matching TRBD1 (6 bases). The CDR3 is 12 residues long. Per germline, CDR1 SQVTM and CDR2 ANQGSEA. Trimming shortened V by 4 bases and J by 7 bases, and 11 bases separated the two germline ends. CDR3 in DNA: TGCAGCGTTGTTTTTCAGGGGAACATTCAGTACTTC. It is translated as CSVVFQGNIQYF.

In its sample, this clonotype was seen a few times. This rearrangement joins TRBV28 to TRBJ1-6; D perhaps matches TRBD1 (6 bases). Per germline, CDR1 MDHEN and CDR2 SYDVKM. Trimming removed 8 bases at V and 7 bases at J, with 27 bases between. The CDR3 is 18 amino acids. CDR3 amino acids: CASVGSQGSPVGNSPLHF. CDR3 nucleotides: TGTGCCAGCGTTGGGAGTCAGGGGTCCCCGGTCGGGAATTCACCCCTCCACTTT.

The genes are TRBV10-3 and TRBJ2-7, with 9 bases fitting TRBD1. CDR1 and CDR2 (germline): ENHRY, SYGVKD. CDR3 size: 12 residues. After removal of 9 bases from V and 5 bases from J, the junction contained 5 bases not matched to a gene. The chain's CDR3 is CAIGQGIHEQYF. The CDR3 region has the DNA TGTGCCATAGGACAGGGGATACACGAGCAGTACTTC.